This record looks at one TCR beta chain sequence and its context. Profiled with immunoSEQ multiplex PCR; TCRdb holds only in-frame clones, not every one. The table has over 150,000 clones, about four fifths seen once. The CDR3 sequence is 16 residues long. Trimming removed 4 bases from V and 7 bases from J, with 19 bases in between. Germline V gives CDR1 SGHNT, CDR2 YENEEA. The data originate from a study of blood T cell repertoires in COVID-19. This clonotype originated in a woman aged 80 or over with acute or convalescent COVID-19. The rearrangement links TRBV11-3 to TRBJ2-2; D not resolved. Sequencing input: peripheral blood. Here the CDR3 DNA reads TGTGCCAGCAGCTCAAGGCATTTGGTTCCAGGCGGGGAGCTGTTTTTT. Amino acids: CASSSRHLVPGGELFF.